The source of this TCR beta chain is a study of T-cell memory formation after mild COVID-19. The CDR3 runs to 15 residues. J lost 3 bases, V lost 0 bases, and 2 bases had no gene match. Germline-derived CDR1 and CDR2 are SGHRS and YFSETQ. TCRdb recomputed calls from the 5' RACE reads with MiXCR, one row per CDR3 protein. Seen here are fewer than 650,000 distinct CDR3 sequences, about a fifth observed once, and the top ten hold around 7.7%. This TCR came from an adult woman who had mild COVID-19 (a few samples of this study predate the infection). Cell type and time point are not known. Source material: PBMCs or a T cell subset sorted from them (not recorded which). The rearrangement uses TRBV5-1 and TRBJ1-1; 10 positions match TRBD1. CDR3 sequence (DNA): TGCGCCAGCAGCTTGGTAGGGACAGGGGACACTGAAGCTTTCTTT. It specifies CASSLVGTGDTEAFF.